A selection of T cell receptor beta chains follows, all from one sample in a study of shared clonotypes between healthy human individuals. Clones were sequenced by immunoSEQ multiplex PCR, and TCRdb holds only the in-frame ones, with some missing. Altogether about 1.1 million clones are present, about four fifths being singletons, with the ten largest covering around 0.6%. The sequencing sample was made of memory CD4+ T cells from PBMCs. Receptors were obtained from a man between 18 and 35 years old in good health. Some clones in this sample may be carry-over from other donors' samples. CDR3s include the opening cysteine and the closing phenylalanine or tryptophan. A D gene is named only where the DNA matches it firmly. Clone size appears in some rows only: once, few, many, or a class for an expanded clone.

CASSVGLNTEAFF,TGTGCCAGCAGTGTTGGTTTGAACACTGAAGCTTTCTTT,TRBV2,TRBJ1-1,-,-
CASSLQGDGETQYF,TGTGCCAGCAGCTTACAAGGGGACGGGGAGACCCAGTACTTC,TRBV7-2,TRBJ2-5,-,-
CASSGENSGANVLTF,TGCGCCAGCAGCGGGGAGAACTCTGGGGCCAACGTCCTGACTTTC,TRBV5-1,TRBJ2-6,-,-
CASSPRRGGRVDEQYF,TGTGCCAGCAGCCCACGAAGAGGCGGGAGGGTCGACGAGCAGTACTTC,TRBV5-4,TRBJ2-7,TRBD2,few
CASTSGGPPYNEQFF,TGTGCCAGCACCTCAGGGGGGCCCCCCTACAATGAGCAGTTCTTC,TRBV7-3,TRBJ2-1,-,-
CASSWGAQYF,TGTGCCAGCAGTTGGGGGGCCCAGTACTTC,TRBV21-1,TRBJ2-5,-,-
CASSALQGPQETRYF,TGTGCCAGCAGCGCGTTACAGGGCCCCCAAGAGACCCGGTACTTC,TRBV11-2,TRBJ2-5,-,-
CASSPGAGTVGEKLFF,TGCGCCAGCAGCCCTGGAGCCGGGACAGTCGGTGAAAAACTGTTTTTT,TRBV5-1,TRBJ1-4,TRBD1,-
CASSTDRVLANTEAFF,TGTGCCAGTAGTACCGACAGGGTGTTGGCGAACACTGAAGCTTTCTTT,TRBV19,TRBJ1-1,TRBD1,-
CASSEGQGRGALNTEAFF,TGTGCCAGCAGTGAAGGACAGGGCAGGGGGGCGTTGAACACTGAAGCTTTCTTT,TRBV28,TRBJ1-1,TRBD1,-
CASSTGAGTQYF,TGTGCCAGCAGCACAGGGGCAGGTACGCAGTATTTT,TRBV27,TRBJ2-3,TRBD1,-
CASSFLSGQGTGELFF,TGTGCCAGCAGTTTCCTCTCCGGACAGGGTACCGGGGAGCTGTTTTTT,TRBV28,TRBJ2-2,TRBD1,few
CASSAADRGSYEQYF,TGTGCCAGCAGCGCGGCAGACAGGGGATCCTACGAGCAGTACTTC,TRBV9,TRBJ2-7,TRBD1,few